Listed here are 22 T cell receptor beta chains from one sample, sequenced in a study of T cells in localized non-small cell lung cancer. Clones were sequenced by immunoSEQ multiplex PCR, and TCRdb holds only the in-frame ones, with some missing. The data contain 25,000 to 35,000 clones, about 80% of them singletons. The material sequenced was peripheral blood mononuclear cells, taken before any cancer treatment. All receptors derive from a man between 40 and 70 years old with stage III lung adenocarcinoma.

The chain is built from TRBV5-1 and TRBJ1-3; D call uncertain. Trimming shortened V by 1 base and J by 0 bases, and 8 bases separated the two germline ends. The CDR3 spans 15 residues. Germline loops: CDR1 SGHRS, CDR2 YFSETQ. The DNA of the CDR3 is TGCGCCAGCAGCTTGTATGGGATCTCTGGAAACACCATATATTTT. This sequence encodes CASSLYGISGNTIYF. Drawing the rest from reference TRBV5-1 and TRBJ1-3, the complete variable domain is KAGVTQTPRYLIKTRGQQVTLSCSPISGHRSVSWYQQTPGQGLQFLFEYFSETQRNKGNFPGRFSGRQFSNSRSEMNVSTLELGDSALYLCASSLYGISGNTIYFGEGSWLTVV.

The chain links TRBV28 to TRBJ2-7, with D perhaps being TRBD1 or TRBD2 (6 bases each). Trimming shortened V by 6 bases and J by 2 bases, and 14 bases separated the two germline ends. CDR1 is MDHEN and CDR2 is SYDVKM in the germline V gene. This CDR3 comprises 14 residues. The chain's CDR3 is CASRQGGNTYEQYF. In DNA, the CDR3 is TGTGCCAGCAGACAAGGGGGGAATACCTACGAGCAGTACTTC.

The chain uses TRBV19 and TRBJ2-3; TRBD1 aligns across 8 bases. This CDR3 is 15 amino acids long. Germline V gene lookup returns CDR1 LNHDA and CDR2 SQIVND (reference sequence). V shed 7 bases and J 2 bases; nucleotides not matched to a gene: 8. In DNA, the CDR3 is TGTGCCAGTATCTCCGGGACAGGACTCACAGATACGCAGTATTTT. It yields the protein CASISGTGLTDTQYF.

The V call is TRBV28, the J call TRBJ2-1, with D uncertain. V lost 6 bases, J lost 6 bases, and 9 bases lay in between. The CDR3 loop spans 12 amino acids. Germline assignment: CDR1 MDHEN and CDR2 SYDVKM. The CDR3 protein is CASSLWSNEQFF. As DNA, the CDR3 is TGTGCCAGCAGCCTGTGGTCCAATGAGCAGTTCTTC.

The DNA of the CDR3 is TGCGCCAGCAGTAATTCCGTGGGAAACACTGAAGCTTTCTTT. Protein: CASSNSVGNTEAFF. V is TRBV10-1 and J is TRBJ1-1; D gene unclear. CDR1 WNHNN and CDR2 SYGVQD come from the germline V gene (reference sequence). The CDR3 spans 14 residues. The V gene lost 5 bases and the J gene lost 2 bases, with 12 bases spanning the gap.

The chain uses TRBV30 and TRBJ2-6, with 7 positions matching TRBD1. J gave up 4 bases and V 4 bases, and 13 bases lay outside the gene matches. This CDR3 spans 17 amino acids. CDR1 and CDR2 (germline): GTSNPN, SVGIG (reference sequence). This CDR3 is CAWTRDRTPWGANVLTF. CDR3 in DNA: TGTGCCTGGACCCGGGACAGAACACCTTGGGGGGCCAACGTCCTGACTTTC.

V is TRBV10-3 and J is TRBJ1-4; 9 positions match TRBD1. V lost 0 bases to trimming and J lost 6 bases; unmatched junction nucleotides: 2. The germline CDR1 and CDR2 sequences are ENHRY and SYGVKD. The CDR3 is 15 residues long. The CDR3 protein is CAISESRQGDEKLFF. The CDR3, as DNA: TGTGCCATCAGTGAGTCACGACAGGGGGATGAAAAACTGTTTTTT.

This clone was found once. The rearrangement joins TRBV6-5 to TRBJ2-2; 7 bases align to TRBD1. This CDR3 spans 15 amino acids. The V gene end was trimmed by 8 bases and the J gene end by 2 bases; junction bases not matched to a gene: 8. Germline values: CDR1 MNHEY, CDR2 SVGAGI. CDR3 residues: CASQSGQANTGELFF. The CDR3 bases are TGTGCCAGCCAATCAGGACAGGCCAACACCGGGGAGCTGTTTTTT.

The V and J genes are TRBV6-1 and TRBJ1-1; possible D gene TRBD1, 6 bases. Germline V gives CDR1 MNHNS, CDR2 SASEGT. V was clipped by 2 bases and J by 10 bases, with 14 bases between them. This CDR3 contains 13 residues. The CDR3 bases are TGTGCCAGCAGTGAACGAGGACCGGACAGAGCTTTCTTT. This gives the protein CASSERGPDRAFF.

The CDR3 nucleotides read TGTGCCAGCAGTTGGGCCCGGCCCTTACTTAATCAGCCCCAGCATTTT. It translates to CASSWARPLLNQPQHF. The J gene is TRBJ1-5, the V gene TRBV28; D is unclear. Germline V gene data show CDR1 as MDHEN and CDR2 as SYDVKM. CDR3 length: 16 residues. The ends were cut back, 4 bases at V and 4 bases at J, with 17 bases in the middle. The complete variable domain, with remaining parts taken from reference TRBV28 and TRBJ1-5, reads DVKVTQSSRYLVKRTGEKVFLECVQDMDHENMFWYRQDPGLGLRLIYFSYDVKMKEKGDIPEGYSVSREKKERFSLILESASTNQTSMYLCASSWARPLLNQPQHFGDGTRLSIL.

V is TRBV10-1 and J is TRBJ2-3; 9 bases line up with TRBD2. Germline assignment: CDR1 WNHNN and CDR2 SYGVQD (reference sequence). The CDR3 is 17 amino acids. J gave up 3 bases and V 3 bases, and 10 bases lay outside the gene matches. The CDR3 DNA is TGCGCCAGCAGTGATGTTGCGGGAGGGCCAGGGACAGATACGCAGTATTTT. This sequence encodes CASSDVAGGPGTDTQYF.

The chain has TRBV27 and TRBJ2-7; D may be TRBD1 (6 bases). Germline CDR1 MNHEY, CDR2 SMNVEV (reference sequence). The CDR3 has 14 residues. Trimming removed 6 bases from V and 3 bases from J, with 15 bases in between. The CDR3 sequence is CASREQGWGYEQYF. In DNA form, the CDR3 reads TGTGCCAGCAGGGAACAGGGCTGGGGCTACGAGCAGTACTTC.

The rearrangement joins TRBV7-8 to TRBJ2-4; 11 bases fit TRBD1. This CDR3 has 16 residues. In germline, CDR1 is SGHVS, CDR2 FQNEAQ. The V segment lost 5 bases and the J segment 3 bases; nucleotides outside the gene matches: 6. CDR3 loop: CASSVRGQGGKNIQYF. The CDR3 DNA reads TGTGCCAGCAGCGTACGGGGACAGGGGGGCAAAAACATTCAGTACTTC. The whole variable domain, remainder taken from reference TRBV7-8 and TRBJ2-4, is GAGVSQSPRYKVAKRGQDVALRCDPISGHVSLFWYQQALGQGPEFLTYFQNEAQLDKSGLPSDRFFAERPEGSVSTLKIQRTQQEDSAVYLCASSVRGQGGKNIQYFGAGTRLSVL.

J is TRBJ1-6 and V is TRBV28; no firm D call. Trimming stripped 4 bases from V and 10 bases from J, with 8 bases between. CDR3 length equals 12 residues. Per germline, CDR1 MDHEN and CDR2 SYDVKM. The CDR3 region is CASSYLGSPLHF. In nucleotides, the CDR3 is TGTGCCAGCAGTTACCTCGGGTCACCCCTCCACTTT.

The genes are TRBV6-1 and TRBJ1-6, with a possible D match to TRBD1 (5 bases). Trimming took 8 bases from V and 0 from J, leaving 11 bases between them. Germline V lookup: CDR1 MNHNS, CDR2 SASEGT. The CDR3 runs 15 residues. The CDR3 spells CASLRGSSYNSPLHF. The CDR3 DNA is TGTGCCAGCCTGAGGGGCAGCTCCTATAATTCACCCCTCCACTTT.

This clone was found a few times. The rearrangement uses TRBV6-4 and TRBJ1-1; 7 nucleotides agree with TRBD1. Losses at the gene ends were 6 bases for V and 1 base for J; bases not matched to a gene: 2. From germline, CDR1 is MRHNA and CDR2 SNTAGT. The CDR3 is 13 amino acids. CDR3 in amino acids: CASSDRANTEAFF. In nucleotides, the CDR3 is TGTGCCAGCAGCGACAGGGCGAACACTGAAGCTTTCTTT.

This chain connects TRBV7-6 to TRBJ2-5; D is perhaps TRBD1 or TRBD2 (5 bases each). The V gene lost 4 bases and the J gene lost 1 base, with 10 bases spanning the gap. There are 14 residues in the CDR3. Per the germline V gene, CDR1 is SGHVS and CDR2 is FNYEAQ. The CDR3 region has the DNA TGTGCCAGCAGCTCCATTGGGGGCCAAGAGACCCAGTACTTC. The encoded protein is CASSSIGGQETQYF.

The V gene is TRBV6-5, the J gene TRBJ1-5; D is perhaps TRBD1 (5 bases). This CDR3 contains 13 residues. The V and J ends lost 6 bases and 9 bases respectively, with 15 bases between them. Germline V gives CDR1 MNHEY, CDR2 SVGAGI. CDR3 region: CASRFTGTGPQHF. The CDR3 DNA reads TGTGCCAGCAGGTTTACGGGTACAGGGCCCCAGCATTTT.

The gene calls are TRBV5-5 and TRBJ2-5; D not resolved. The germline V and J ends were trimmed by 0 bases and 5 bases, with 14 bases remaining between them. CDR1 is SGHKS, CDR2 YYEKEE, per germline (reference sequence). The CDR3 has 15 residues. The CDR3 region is CASSLDVGWWETQYF. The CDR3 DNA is TGTGCCAGCAGCTTGGATGTGGGGTGGTGGGAGACCCAGTACTTC.

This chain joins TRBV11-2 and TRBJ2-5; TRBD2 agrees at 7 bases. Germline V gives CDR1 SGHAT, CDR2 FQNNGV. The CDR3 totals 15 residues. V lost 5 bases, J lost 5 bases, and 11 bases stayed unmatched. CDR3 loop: CASSQSVWRGETQYF. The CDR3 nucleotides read TGTGCCAGCAGCCAGAGTGTCTGGCGGGGGGAGACCCAGTACTTC. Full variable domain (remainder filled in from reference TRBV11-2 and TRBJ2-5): EAGVAQSPRYKIIEKRQSVAFWCNPISGHATLYWYQQILGQGPKLLIQFQNNGVVDDSQLPKDRFSAERLKGVDSTLKIQPAKLEDSAVYLCASSQSVWRGETQYFGPGTRLLVL.

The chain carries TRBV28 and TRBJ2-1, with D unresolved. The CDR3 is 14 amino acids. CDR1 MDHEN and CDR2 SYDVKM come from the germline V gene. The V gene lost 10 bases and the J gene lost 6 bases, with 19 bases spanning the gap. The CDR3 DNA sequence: TGTGCCATCAGGCTTCCAGGCCCTTCCAATGAGCAGTTCTTC. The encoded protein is CAIRLPGPSNEQFF.

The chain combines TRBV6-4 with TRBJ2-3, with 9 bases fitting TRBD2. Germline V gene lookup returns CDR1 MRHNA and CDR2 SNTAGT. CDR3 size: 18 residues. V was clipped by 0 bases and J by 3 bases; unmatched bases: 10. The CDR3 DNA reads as TGTGCCAGCAGTGACTCCCTGTATATAGCGGGGGAAACAGATACGCAGTATTTT. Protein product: CASSDSLYIAGETDTQYF.